This TCR beta chain was captured in a study of B cell selection in AIRE deficiency. Study outcomes and limitations: Healthy donors alone shared over 25% of 3,500 to 4,000 Treg sequences; patients alone 8.5% to 10%. In TCRBV usage, CDR3 length and diversity, patient Tconv and Treg cells matched healthy donors.

Germline values: CDR1 SGDLS, CDR2 YYNGEE. The CDR3 extends over 12 amino acids. Deletions cut 0 bases from V and 10 bases from J, with 5 bases between. CD4+CD127+ cells were sorted as the conventional CD4 T cells. This clone was found once. Its antigen is undetermined. Produced via immunoSEQ multiplex PCR; TCRdb's table is partial and in-frame only. The sample lists some 25,000 clones, approximately 96% occurring once. V usage is TRBV9 and J usage is TRBJ1-6; D is unclear. The origin of this receptor is a human donor in good health. Specimen: CD4+CD127+ conventional T cells sorted from PBMCs. CDR3 DNA: TGTGCCAGCAGCGTAGCGGAATCACCCCTCCACTTT. This translates into CASSVAESPLHF.